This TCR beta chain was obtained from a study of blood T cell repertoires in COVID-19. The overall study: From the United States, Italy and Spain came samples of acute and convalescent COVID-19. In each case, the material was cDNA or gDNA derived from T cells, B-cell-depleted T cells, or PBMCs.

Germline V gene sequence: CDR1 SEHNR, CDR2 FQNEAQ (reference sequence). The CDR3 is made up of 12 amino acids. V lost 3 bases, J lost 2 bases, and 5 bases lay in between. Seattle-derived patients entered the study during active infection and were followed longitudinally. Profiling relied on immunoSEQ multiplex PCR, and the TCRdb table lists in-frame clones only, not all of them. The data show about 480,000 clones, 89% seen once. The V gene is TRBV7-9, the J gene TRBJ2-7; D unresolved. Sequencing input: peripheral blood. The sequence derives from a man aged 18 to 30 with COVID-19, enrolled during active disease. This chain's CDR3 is CASSFATYEQYF. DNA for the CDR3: TGTGCCAGCAGCTTTGCTACCTACGAGCAGTACTTC.